These 9 T cell receptor beta chains share one sample of origin, sequenced in a study of blood T cell repertoires in COVID-19. Libraries were prepared by immunoSEQ multiplex PCR; TCRdb keeps only in-frame clonotypes and omits some of them. The repertoire holds under 130,000 clones, about 85% seen once, with approximately 3.1% in the top ten. Material: peripheral blood. The receptors here all came from a man aged 45 to 65 in a cohort sampled during active COVID-19.

The chain couples TRBV6-5 to TRBJ2-2, with D tentatively TRBD1 (5 bases). Germline V gene data show CDR1 as MNHEY and CDR2 as SVGAGI. The V end was cut by 7 bases, the J end by 2 bases, with 14 bases between. The CDR3 runs 15 residues. The chain's CDR3 is CASNLRVTNTGELFF. In nucleotides, the CDR3 is TGTGCCAGCAATCTCAGGGTAACTAACACCGGGGAGCTGTTTTTT.

V and J are TRBV6-5 and TRBJ2-5; the D gene is possibly TRBD2 (7 bases). The CDR3 runs to 15 residues. V was cut by 8 bases and J by 5 bases, with 21 bases left in between. Germline CDR1 is MNHEY and CDR2 is SVGAGI. In DNA form, the CDR3 reads TGTGCCAGCGTAAGTGGGGGGGCCGGAGACGAGACCCAGTACTTC. Translated, it gives CASVSGGAGDETQYF.

The chain joins TRBV7-9 to TRBJ2-1; 7 bases map to TRBD1. Germline CDR1 and CDR2: SEHNR and FQNEAQ (reference sequence). Unmatched junction bases numbered 3, after V lost 8 bases and J lost 5 bases. This CDR3 is built from 12 residues. The DNA of the CDR3 is TGTGCCAGCTACAGGGGCGACAATGAGCAGTTCTTC. This codes for CASYRGDNEQFF.

J is TRBJ1-5 and V is TRBV4-1; TRBD1 is a possible D gene (6 bases). Germline V gene sequence: CDR1 MGHRA, CDR2 YSYEKL. The CDR3 extends over 17 amino acids. V was trimmed by 0 bases and J by 1 base, leaving 13 bases between them. DNA of the CDR3: TGCGCCAGCAGCCAAGATCCCGTTGGACAGAGCAATCAGCCCCAGCATTTT. This gives the protein CASSQDPVGQSNQPQHF.

The chain links TRBV18 to TRBJ2-3; possibly TRBD1 for D (6 bases). Germline V gene data show CDR1 as KGHSH and CDR2 as LQKENI. The CDR3 runs 14 residues. The germline V and J ends were trimmed by 2 bases and 4 bases, with 10 bases remaining between them. The CDR3 loop reads CASSPTTGPDTQYF. The CDR3 coding sequence is TGTGCCAGCTCACCAACCACAGGGCCAGATACGCAGTATTTT.

The CDR3 nucleotides are TGTGCCAGCAGTTACGCAGGGTCGGTCTATGGCTACACCTTC. Translated, it gives CASSYAGSVYGYTF. The chain couples TRBV6-6 to TRBJ1-2, with a tentative D call TRBD1 (5 bases). Germline loops: CDR1 MNHNY, CDR2 SVGAGI (reference sequence). V gave up 2 bases and J gave up 4 bases, with 11 bases separating them. The CDR3 has 14 amino acids.

The chain recombines TRBV24-1 with TRBJ2-3, with D hard to call. The CDR3 has 15 residues. Trimming removed 2 bases at V and 6 bases at J, with 14 bases between. Per germline, CDR1 KGHDR and CDR2 SFDVKD. The CDR3 reads CATSDSRLGMDTQYF. The CDR3 bases are TGTGCCACCAGTGATTCCCGACTTGGTATGGATACGCAGTATTTT.

The rearrangement joins TRBV19 to TRBJ1-2; TRBD1 aligns across 9 bases. J gave up 8 bases and V 0 bases, and 7 bases lay outside the gene matches. Germline CDR1 reads LNHDA; CDR2 reads SQIVND (reference sequence). The CDR3 extends over 15 amino acids. As DNA, the CDR3 is TGTGCCAGTAGTATAGAGGGGACAGGGAGTCGGGGCTACACCTTC. Protein: CASSIEGTGSRGYTF.

V and J are TRBV5-4 and TRBJ1-1; 7 nucleotides line up with TRBD1. The CDR3 runs 12 residues. J was trimmed by 10 bases and V by 9 bases; bases with no gene match: 12. CDR1 and CDR2 (germline): SGHNT, YYREEE (reference sequence). The CDR3 coding sequence is TGTGCCACCTCCCTGACAGGGCTCGGAGCTTTCTTT. This translates into CATSLTGLGAFF.